The 13 T cell receptor beta chains below come from one sample, sequenced in a study of blood T cells in healthy people across ages. A sample-barcoded 5' primer and a J-beta primer mix were used in a second PCR of roughly 7 to 12 cycles. TCRdb re-derived calls from the 5' RACE reads in MiXCR, one entry per CDR3 protein. This sample has hundreds of thousands of distinct CDR3 sequences; roughly 25% occur once, and the top ten carry about 3%. This sample was shared with a second study, whose subject was T cells of mothers and their children.

Sequenced sample: blood. These receptors all come from a boy aged 5-17 years in good health.

This clonotype was counted a few times. This chain uses TRBV12-3 or TRBV12-4 with TRBJ2-5, with unresolved D. The J call is uncertain, as TRBJ2-7 better fits the DNA end. The CDR3 consists of 12 residues. CDR3 sequence reads: CASSLESIEQYF. In DNA form, the CDR3 reads TGTGCCAGCAGTCTGGAATCCATCGAGCAGTACTTC.

In this sample, this clonotype turned up a few times. This chain joins TRBV20-1 and TRBJ1-4; TRBD1 aligns across 8 bases. Unmatched junction bases numbered 7, after V lost 6 bases and J lost 7 bases. Germline V gene lookup returns CDR1 DFQATT and CDR2 SNEGSKA (reference sequence). This CDR3 is 13 amino acids long. The CDR3 bases are TGCAGTGCCAAATCAGGGGGCCCTGAAAAACTGTTTTTT. It encodes CSAKSGGPEKLFF.

The chain is built from TRBV4-1 and TRBJ1-5; 7 bases line up with TRBD1. Germline trimming cut 0 bases from V and 4 bases from J; bases unmatched to any gene: 12. The CDR3 covers 18 residues. Germline V lookup: CDR1 MGHRA, CDR2 YSYEKL. The CDR3 sequence is CASSQDRKPGQLNQPQHF. As DNA, the CDR3 is TGCGCCAGCAGCCAAGATCGGAAACCGGGACAGCTAAATCAGCCCCAGCATTTT.

This chain joins TRBV12-3 or TRBV12-4 and TRBJ2-7, with D tentatively TRBD2 (5 bases). Trimming pared 6 bases from V and 2 bases from J, leaving 11 bases between. This CDR3 is 13 amino acids long. CDR3 DNA sequence: TGTGCCAGCAGCACGGACTGGACCTACGAGCAGTACTTC. Amino acid sequence: CASSTDWTYEQYF.

The CDR3 here is CASNNRGGVGETQYF. CDR3 in DNA: TGCGCCAGCAACAACCGGGGCGGGGTCGGGGAGACCCAGTACTTC. This chain joins TRBV5-1 and TRBJ2-1; D perhaps matches TRBD2 (6 bases). Judging by the DNA end, TRBJ2-5 fits better; the J call may be wrong. This CDR3 spans 15 amino acids. CDR1 SGHRS and CDR2 YFSETQ come from the germline V gene.

This clonotype has a handful of counts. The genes are TRBV10-3 and TRBJ2-3, with a possible D match to TRBD1 (6 bases). Germline V lookup: CDR1 ENHRY, CDR2 SYGVKD. V was shortened by 1 base and J by 5 bases, with 13 bases between the two germline ends. CDR3 length: 15 residues. The CDR3 sequence is CAISEWGADRDTQYF. The CDR3 nucleotides are TGTGCCATCAGTGAGTGGGGAGCGGACAGAGATACGCAGTATTTT.

A few counts support this clonotype. CDR3 sequence: CASSLSPSGGLTDTQYF. The CDR3, as DNA: TGTGCCAGCAGCTTATCCCCTAGCGGGGGGCTCACAGATACGCAGTATTTT. The chain couples TRBV7-2 to TRBJ2-3; TRBD2 agrees at 11 bases. The CDR3 loop spans 17 amino acids. Losses at the gene ends were 2 bases for V and 2 bases for J; bases not matched to a gene: 6. The V gene's germline CDR1 is SGHTA and CDR2 FQGNSA. Drawing the rest from reference TRBV7-2 and TRBJ2-3, the complete variable domain is GAGVSQSPSNKVTEKGKDVELRCDPISGHTALYWYRQSLGQGLEFLIYFQGNSAPDKSGLPSDRFSAERTGGSVSTLTIQRTQQEDSAVYLCASSLSPSGGLTDTQYFGPGTRLTVL.

This chain connects TRBV5-1 to TRBJ2-1; weak D call: TRBD1 (5 bases). The germline V and J ends were trimmed by 5 bases and 5 bases, with 8 bases remaining between them. The CDR3 length is 12 residues. CDR1 and CDR2 from the germline V gene are SGHRS and YFSETQ. The CDR3 bases are TGCGCCAGCAGGTGGGGCAACAATGAGCAGTTCTTC. Translation gives CASRWGNNEQFF.

The V call is TRBV20-1, the J call TRBJ1-2; no clear D gene. The CDR3 length is 11 residues. Trimming pared 6 bases from V and 6 bases from J, leaving 11 bases between. Germline V gene sequence: CDR1 DFQATT, CDR2 SNEGSKA (reference sequence). CDR3 nucleotide sequence: TGCAGTGCCCGAATTTTGGATGGCTACACCTTC. It yields the protein CSARILDGYTF.

The rearrangement uses TRBV29-1 and TRBJ2-7, with D possibly TRBD1 on 6 matching bases. The V end lost 5 bases, the J end lost 5 bases, and 13 bases lay between the germline ends. This CDR3 spans 12 amino acids. CDR1 and CDR2 from the germline V gene are SQVTM and ANQGSEA. In DNA, the CDR3 is TGCAGCGTTCAACCCGACAGGCACGAGCAGTACTTC. Amino acid sequence: CSVQPDRHEQYF.

The table lists this clonotype with a few counts. The chain links TRBV10-2 to TRBJ2-7; possible D gene TRBD2, 6 bases. Germline lookup yields CDR1 WSHSY and CDR2 SAAADI. Deletions cut 2 bases from V and 2 bases from J, with 10 bases between. This CDR3 contains 14 residues. CDR3 residues: CASSEGGSTYEQYF. The CDR3 DNA reads as TGCGCCAGCAGTGAGGGAGGGTCCACCTACGAGCAGTACTTC.

This clonotype showed up just a few times. For the CDR3, the DNA is TGTGCCAGCAGCCTTCGTCCCGGGACAGGTCCAGAGACCCAGTACTTC. This sequence encodes CASSLRPGTGPETQYF. V usage is TRBV5-5 and J usage is TRBJ2-5; 8 nucleotides agree with TRBD1. Germline V gives CDR1 SGHKS, CDR2 YYEKEE (reference sequence). The CDR3 extends over 16 amino acids. With V trimmed by 4 bases and J by 4 bases, 12 bases remained unmatched.

The chain employs TRBV11-2 and TRBJ2-1; 9 nucleotides agree with TRBD1. The DNA end favors TRBJ2-7, so the J call may be wrong. The CDR3 is 14 residues long. Looked up from germline, CDR1 is SGHAT and CDR2 is FQNNGV. The CDR3 DNA is TGTGCCAGCATTTCGGGACAGGGCCACTACGAGCAGTACTTC. This gives the protein CASISGQGHYEQYF.